The 14 T cell receptor beta chains reported below all come from one sample, sequenced in a study of blood T cell repertoires in COVID-19. The table came from immunoSEQ multiplex PCR; TCRdb's copy has only in-frame clones and leaves some out. The repertoire has 39,000 or so clones, about four fifths of them found once; the top ten carry more than 8%. The sample consisted of peripheral blood. The receptor set was obtained from a man in his 60s in a cohort sampled during active COVID-19.

J is TRBJ2-2 and V is TRBV24-1; 9 positions agree with TRBD1. Germline V gene sequence: CDR1 KGHDR, CDR2 SFDVKD. The V gene end was trimmed by 10 bases and the J gene end by 7 bases; junction bases not matched to a gene: 9. This CDR3 is built from 14 residues. CDR3 sequence reads: CATSGQGVGGELFF. DNA of the CDR3: TGTGCCACTTCGGGACAGGGAGTTGGCGGGGAGCTGTTTTTT.

Comment on this clone: A junction end diverges from the germline sequence, so it may reflect a read error. This rearrangement joins TRBV27 to TRBJ1-2; no clear D gene. The CDR3 loop spans 14 amino acids. Germline V gives CDR1 MNHEY, CDR2 SMNVEV (reference sequence). CDR3 nucleotides: TGTGCCAACAGTGGGCGCGGCGGGGACTATGGCTACACCTTC. It is translated as CANSGRGGDYGYTF.

V gene TRBV27 combines with J gene TRBJ1-5; 7 bases match TRBD1. CDR3 length: 15 residues. Germline V gene data show CDR1 as MNHEY and CDR2 as SMNVEV (reference sequence). Trimming took 5 bases from V and 5 from J; bases not matched to a gene: 9. CDR3 nucleotide sequence: TGTGCCAGCAGTCCAAGACAGGGTTTGGATCAGCCCCAGCATTTT. Protein: CASSPRQGLDQPQHF.

The rearrangement uses TRBV27 and TRBJ2-1; 7 bases match TRBD2. The CDR3 is 16 residues long. Germline V lookup: CDR1 MNHEY, CDR2 SMNVEV (reference sequence). V gave up 0 bases and J gave up 0 bases; unmatched junction bases: 2. CDR3 region: CASSLSGGSSYNEQFF. In DNA, the CDR3 is TGTGCCAGCAGTTTATCGGGGGGGAGCTCCTACAATGAGCAGTTCTTC.

The V gene is TRBV7-2, the J gene TRBJ2-5; 8 bases fit TRBD1. Germline V gives CDR1 SGHTA, CDR2 FQGNSA. CDR3 length: 15 residues. The ends lost 5 bases at V and 5 bases at J; junction bases unmatched: 10. The CDR3 sequence: CASSPRTGNIETQYF. DNA for the CDR3: TGTGCCAGCAGCCCAAGGACAGGGAACATTGAGACCCAGTACTTC. Looking up the rest from reference TRBV7-2 and TRBJ2-5 gives the full variable domain: GAGVSQSPSNKVTEKGKDVELRCDPISGHTALYWYRQSLGQGLEFLIYFQGNSAPDKSGLPSDRFSAERTGGSVSTLTIQRTQQEDSAVYLCASSPRTGNIETQYFGPGTRLLVL.

V gene TRBV27 combines with J gene TRBJ2-1, with D possibly matching TRBD1 (6 bases). V lost 6 bases and J 3 bases, leaving 6 bases between the germline ends. The CDR3 covers 12 residues. Germline V lookup: CDR1 MNHEY, CDR2 SMNVEV (reference sequence). CDR3 bases: TGTGCCAGCAGACAGGGCTACAATGAGCAGTTCTTC. It is translated as CASRQGYNEQFF.

V is TRBV2 and J is TRBJ1-1; TRBD1 agrees at 11 bases. Germline CDR1 is SNHLY and CDR2 is FYNNEI. The CDR3 extends over 13 amino acids. The CDR3 spells CAIPGQGDTEAFF. CDR3 bases: TGTGCTATCCCGGGACAGGGGGACACTGAAGCTTTCTTT.

The V call is TRBV4-1, the J call TRBJ2-2, with D perhaps matching TRBD2 (6 bases). The V end lost 4 bases, the J end lost 4 bases, and 19 bases lay between the germline ends. Per germline, CDR1 MGHRA and CDR2 YSYEKL. The CDR3 runs 17 residues. The CDR3 loop reads CASSPRAGNPGTGELFF. The CDR3 DNA is TGCGCCAGCAGCCCAAGGGCGGGGAATCCAGGCACCGGGGAGCTGTTTTTT.

CDR3 region: CASSPSTVSGNTIYF. CDR3 sequence (DNA): TGTGCCAGTAGTCCATCGACAGTCTCTGGAAACACCATATATTTT. The chain employs TRBV19 and TRBJ1-3; tentative D call: TRBD1 (5 bases). The V end lost 5 bases, the J end lost 0 bases, and 11 bases lay between the germline ends. The CDR3 contains 15 residues. Looked up from germline, CDR1 is LNHDA and CDR2 is SQIVND (reference sequence).

In its sample, this clone was seen a few times. The chain has TRBV28 and TRBJ2-3, with 8 bases lining up with TRBD2. CDR3 size: 14 residues. Germline CDR1 and CDR2: MDHEN and SYDVKM. Trimming at V came to 6 bases and at J to 5 bases, leaving 7 bases not matched to a gene. The CDR3 reads CASSLTGGGDTQYF. CDR3 nucleotide sequence: TGTGCCAGCAGCCTAACGGGGGGGGGAGATACGCAGTATTTT.

The V gene is TRBV4-1, the J gene TRBJ1-2; D unresolved. The CDR3 contains 15 residues. The V end was cut by 3 bases, the J end by 7 bases, with 18 bases between. The germline V gene has CDR1 MGHRA and CDR2 YSYEKL. The CDR3 region is CASSHPDRTRGGYTF. CDR3 nucleotide sequence: TGCGCCAGCAGCCACCCCGACCGGACCCGGGGTGGCTACACCTTC.

The chain links TRBV6-5 to TRBJ1-2; D is ambiguous. CDR1 is MNHEY and CDR2 is SVGAGI in the germline V gene. There are 14 residues in the CDR3. V lost 5 bases to trimming and J lost 2 bases, with 12 bases between them. CDR3: CASSPLSGNYGYTF. The CDR3 DNA reads TGTGCCAGCAGTCCTCTGAGCGGGAACTATGGCTACACCTTC.

This clone was counted once. The V and J genes are TRBV11-1 and TRBJ2-7; 9 bases match TRBD2. CDR1 is SGHAT, CDR2 FQDESV, per germline (reference sequence). The CDR3 consists of 14 residues. V was clipped by 5 bases and J by 4 bases; unmatched bases: 6. This CDR3 reads CASSPGLASYEQYF. CDR3 coding DNA: TGTGCCAGCAGCCCGGGACTAGCATCATACGAGCAGTACTTC.

The V call is TRBV19, the J call TRBJ2-7, with D maybe TRBD1 (5 bases). The V end lost 7 bases, the J end lost 6 bases, and 16 bases lay between the germline ends. The CDR3 is 13 residues long. The germline V gene encodes CDR1 LNHDA and CDR2 SQIVND (reference sequence). The DNA for the CDR3 is TGTGCCAGTAATCGGCAGGGCGGATTCGAGCAGTACTTC. Protein sequence: CASNRQGGFEQYF.